A single sample gave rise to the 26 T cell receptor beta chains below, sequenced in a study of T cell responses to AZD1222 COVID-19 vaccine. The repertoire was sequenced with immunoSEQ multiplex PCR; TCRdb's copy has only in-frame clones and lacks some. The sample lists 86,000 or so clones, about 86% occurring once. This specimen was peripheral blood, taken 28 days after the second AZD1222 dose. These receptors were obtained from an adult who received the AZD1222 COVID-19 vaccine.

This chain joins TRBV7-9 and TRBJ2-7; the D is unclear. The CDR3 is 12 residues long. V dropped 5 bases and J dropped 6 bases, with 11 bases sitting between them. Germline V gene sequence: CDR1 SEHNR, CDR2 FQNEAQ (reference sequence). The CDR3 nucleotides read TGTGCCAGCAGCCGACCTTTGGCCGAGCAGTACTTC. It codes for CASSRPLAEQYF.

This clone came up a few times. The genes are TRBV6-5 and TRBJ2-3; no definite D call. The germline gives CDR1 MNHEY, CDR2 SVGAGI. The CDR3 runs to 14 residues. With 0 bases removed from V and 3 bases from J, the gap between germline ends came to 7 bases. The CDR3 region has the DNA TGTGCCAGCAGTTACTCCCTCGATACAGATACGCAGTATTTT. Protein sequence: CASSYSLDTDTQYF.

The chain employs TRBV6-5 and TRBJ2-5; 7 bases fit TRBD1. The CDR3 has 16 residues. Germline V gene lookup returns CDR1 MNHEY and CDR2 SVGAGI. The V and J ends lost 0 bases and 5 bases, in that order; junction bases with no gene match: 9. The CDR3 loop is CASSYSIRTGSETQYF. CDR3 in DNA: TGTGCCAGCAGTTACTCGATTCGGACAGGTTCGGAGACCCAGTACTTC.

The V and J genes are TRBV6-4 and TRBJ1-6; no firm D call. V lost 4 bases, J lost 5 bases, and 9 bases lay in between. Looked up from germline, CDR1 is MRHNA and CDR2 is SNTAGT. CDR3 size: 14 residues. DNA of the CDR3: TGTGCCAGCAGTGTCGCCCAGAATAATTCACCCCTCCACTTT. This sequence encodes CASSVAQNNSPLHF.

The chain couples TRBV29-1 to TRBJ1-4; a possible D gene is TRBD1 (5 bases). Germline CDR1 SQVTM, CDR2 ANQGSEA. The V end was cut by 6 bases, the J end by 0 bases, with 8 bases between. The CDR3 is 13 amino acids. The CDR3 DNA follows: TGCAGCGTGGGGACCCCAACTAATGAAAAACTGTTTTTT. Translating it yields CSVGTPTNEKLFF.

A few counts support this clone. This chain connects TRBV5-1 to TRBJ2-7; D gene uncertain. V was trimmed by 1 base and J by 7 bases, leaving 6 bases between them. The germline V gene encodes CDR1 SGHRS and CDR2 YFSETQ. The CDR3 length is 11 residues. The CDR3 bases are TGCGCCAGCAGCTTGACGAGGGAGCAGTACTTC. It yields the protein CASSLTREQYF.

The V gene is TRBV29-1, the J gene TRBJ1-1; D remains ambiguous. The length of the CDR3 is 13 residues. V shed 7 bases and J shed 3 bases, with 15 bases lying between them. Germline values: CDR1 SQVTM, CDR2 ANQGSEA. CDR3 sequence (DNA): TGCAGCGCCTCGCTGTTTAGGGACACTGAAGCTTTCTTT. Its translation: CSASLFRDTEAFF.

The CDR3 region has the DNA TGTGCCAGCAGCTATGCGGGGTTGTATGGAAAACTGTTTTTT. This translates into CASSYAGLYGKLFF. This rearrangement joins TRBV6-2 or TRBV6-3 to TRBJ1-4; D is undetermined. V was shortened by 6 bases and J by 10 bases, with 18 bases between the two germline ends. The CDR3 contains 14 residues. Germline V gene data show CDR1 as MNHEY and CDR2 as SVGEGT.

The table lists this clone with a few counts. The V call is TRBV7-8, the J call TRBJ2-7, with 8 bases identical to TRBD2. Germline CDR1 SGHVS, CDR2 FQNEAQ. V dropped 4 bases and J dropped 6; count of bases not matched to a gene: 11. The CDR3 sequence is 15 residues long. The CDR3 region is CASSSGTSEYLEQYF. Here the CDR3 DNA reads TGTGCCAGCAGCTCCGGGACTAGTGAATACCTCGAGCAGTACTTC.

The chain couples TRBV7-2 to TRBJ2-1; D not certain. CDR1 is SGHTA, CDR2 FQGNSA, per germline. V lost 1 base and J lost 8, with 12 bases in between. This CDR3 has 14 residues. This CDR3 reads CASSLVGRGDEQFF. DNA for the CDR3: TGTGCCAGCAGCTTAGTAGGCCGCGGCGATGAGCAGTTCTTC.

V gene TRBV7-8 combines with J gene TRBJ2-1; D remains unclear. Looked up from germline, CDR1 is SGHVS and CDR2 is FQNEAQ. Trimming took 5 bases from V and 5 from J, leaving 16 bases between them. The length of the CDR3 is 15 residues. The CDR3 nucleotides are TGTGCCAGCAGCCCGCCAGCGCCCTTGGACAATGAGCAGTTCTTC. Encoded protein: CASSPPAPLDNEQFF.

The rearrangement joins TRBV6-2 or TRBV6-3 to TRBJ2-5; no clear D. The germline V gene has CDR1 MNHEY and CDR2 SVGEGT. V was pared by 4 bases and J by 10 bases, with 22 bases between. The CDR3 covers 15 residues. This CDR3 reads CASSFGSGPGGGQYF. The DNA for the CDR3 is TGTGCCAGCAGTTTTGGGTCCGGCCCCGGTGGTGGCCAGTACTTC.

This clone appeared once. J is TRBJ2-2 and V is TRBV5-1; D remains ambiguous. There are 16 residues in the CDR3. Trimming cost V 0 bases and J 0 bases, with 9 bases left between them. CDR1 SGHRS and CDR2 YFSETQ come from the germline V gene. CDR3 bases: TGCGCCAGCAGCTTGGAGGGCCTAGCGAACACCGGGGAGCTGTTTTTT. Translation gives CASSLEGLANTGELFF.

The chain uses TRBV10-3 and TRBJ2-1; tentative D call: TRBD2 (6 bases). Germline V gene lookup returns CDR1 ENHRY and CDR2 SYGVKD. Trimming left V 5 bases short and J 8 bases short, with 7 bases between. This CDR3 comprises 11 residues. The CDR3 DNA reads as TGTGCCATCAGTTCGGGGGATGAGCAGTTCTTC. Its protein product is CAISSGDEQFF.

The sample holds one count of this clone. V gene TRBV25-1 combines with J gene TRBJ1-2; D remains ambiguous. Germline V CDR1 and CDR2: MGHDK, SYGVNS. The ends were cut back, 4 bases at V and 4 bases at J, with 4 bases in the middle. The CDR3 is 11 amino acids. In nucleotides, the CDR3 is TGTGCCAGCAGTGCCGGCTATGGCTACACCTTC. Protein: CASSAGYGYTF.

The rearrangement joins TRBV19 to TRBJ1-3, with D unclear. The V gene's germline CDR1 is LNHDA and CDR2 SQIVND (reference sequence). This CDR3 has 14 residues. V was pared by 7 bases and J by 2 bases, with 12 bases between. CDR3 sequence (DNA): TGTGCCAGTAAGGAGGAGTTGGCTGGAAACACCATATATTTT. It encodes CASKEELAGNTIYF.

The chain is built from TRBV11-2 and TRBJ2-2, with TRBD1 matching over 11 bases. Germline V gene data show CDR1 as SGHAT and CDR2 as FQNNGV. CDR3 size: 16 residues. J was trimmed by 5 bases and V by 3 bases; bases with no gene match: 5. CDR3: CASSLRGTGGTGELFF. CDR3 nucleotides: TGTGCCAGCAGCTTGAGGGGGACAGGGGGGACCGGGGAGCTGTTTTTT.

This chain links TRBV19 with TRBJ2-7; 7 nucleotides match TRBD2. The germline CDR1 and CDR2 sequences are LNHDA and SQIVND (reference sequence). The CDR3 runs 14 residues. V shed 7 bases, J shed 2 bases, and the junction held 8 bases outside the gene matches. The CDR3 DNA is TGTGCCAGTACCACCGGGGGGACGCCCTACGAGCAGTACTTC. Translation: CASTTGGTPYEQYF.

This chain connects TRBV4-1 to TRBJ2-7; TRBD1 agrees at 9 bases. Germline loops: CDR1 MGHRA, CDR2 YSYEKL. V shed 3 bases, J shed 1 base, and the junction held 7 bases outside the gene matches. CDR3 length: 16 residues. In DNA form, the CDR3 reads TGCGCCAGCAGCCAGGGACAGGGTGCGGGTTCCTACGAGCAGTACTTC. It is translated as CASSQGQGAGSYEQYF.

The chain is built from TRBV6-5 and TRBJ2-7; the match to TRBD1 covers 7 bases. Germline V CDR1 and CDR2: MNHEY, SVGAGI. This CDR3 has 13 residues. Germline trimming cut 7 bases from V and 2 bases from J; bases unmatched to any gene: 5. CDR3 amino acids: CASTGQVAYEQYF. The CDR3 DNA follows: TGTGCCAGCACTGGACAGGTAGCCTACGAGCAGTACTTC.

Turning to this clone: This specimen includes other DNA sequences encoding the same CDR3. The genes are TRBV30 and TRBJ2-7; 11 nucleotides line up with TRBD1. Per germline, CDR1 GTSNPN and CDR2 SVGIG (reference sequence). The V gene end was trimmed by 5 bases and the J gene end by 4 bases; junction bases not matched to a gene: 1. This CDR3 spans 12 amino acids. CDR3 sequence reads: CAWGTGGYEQYF. The CDR3 coding sequence is TGTGCCTGGGGGACAGGGGGATACGAGCAGTACTTC.

CDR3 protein: CASSVTSGSYNEQFF. CDR3 nucleotides: TGTGCCAGCAGCGTCACTAGCGGGAGCTACAATGAGCAGTTCTTC. V and J are TRBV11-1 and TRBJ2-1, with 11 bases that match TRBD2. The CDR3 is 15 amino acids. V trimming: 5 bases; J trimming: 3 bases; junction bases outside the gene matches: 3. Germline V gene sequence: CDR1 SGHAT, CDR2 FQDESV (reference sequence).

This clone appeared once. The chain employs TRBV6-1 and TRBJ2-1; weak D call: TRBD1 (6 bases). The CDR3 runs to 15 residues. V was shortened by 1 base and J by 4 bases, with 11 bases between the two germline ends. Germline loops: CDR1 MNHNS, CDR2 SASEGT. The CDR3 protein is CASSEGQVDYNEQFF. The CDR3 DNA follows: TGTGCCAGCAGTGAAGGACAGGTAGATTACAATGAGCAGTTCTTC.

The chain joins TRBV3-1 (or the pseudogene TRBV3-2) to TRBJ1-1; D perhaps matches TRBD1 (6 bases). The germline V and J ends were trimmed by 4 bases and 3 bases, with 12 bases remaining between them. The CDR3 length is 14 residues. Germline V gene data show CDR1 as LGHDT and CDR2 as YNNKEL (reference sequence). Here the CDR3 reads CASSRTAWDTEAFF. DNA for the CDR3: TGTGCCAGCAGCCGGACAGCATGGGACACTGAAGCTTTCTTT.

The chain employs TRBV3-1 (or the pseudogene TRBV3-2) and TRBJ1-1; D ambiguous. CDR3 length equals 14 residues. Germline lookup yields CDR1 LGHDT and CDR2 YNNKEL (reference sequence). V dropped 0 bases and J dropped 5 bases, with 10 bases sitting between them. The CDR3 sequence: CASSQDERETEAFF. The CDR3 nucleotides are TGTGCCAGCAGCCAAGATGAGCGTGAGACTGAAGCTTTCTTT.

The gene calls are TRBV28 and TRBJ1-4; TRBD1 is a possible D gene (5 bases). Germline CDR1 is MDHEN and CDR2 is SYDVKM. V shed 7 bases and J shed 8 bases, with 17 bases lying between them. CDR3 size: 14 residues. Here the CDR3 reads CASTTAGVREKLFF. Here the CDR3 DNA reads TGTGCCAGCACCACGGCGGGGGTGCGGGAAAAACTGTTTTTT. The full variable domain, in which reference TRBV28 and TRBJ1-4 provide the parts outside the CDR3, is DVKVTQSSRYLVKRTGEKVFLECVQDMDHENMFWYRQDPGLGLRLIYFSYDVKMKEKGDIPEGYSVSREKKERFSLILESASTNQTSMYLCASTTAGVREKLFFGSGTQLSVL.